This TCR beta chain was sequenced in a study of T cells after yellow fever vaccination. Study-wide context: SMART-Seq v4 Ultra Low Input handled preparation of low-cell-number fractions. Study-level findings and limits: Most primary-vaccination clones recurred post-booster (just under 98% CD4, around 88% CD8).

V was clipped by 2 bases and J by 6 bases; unmatched bases: 4. The CDR3 is 14 residues long. Germline lookup yields CDR1 SGHRS and CDR2 YFSETQ. TCRdb used MiXCR to reprocess the 5' RACE reads, holding one entry per CDR3 protein. Among some 220,000 distinct CDR3 sequences listed, 2.5% to 3.5% were seen once. In regard to this clonotype: The antigen is undetermined.

Sequences were derived from CD4+ T cells sorted from PBMCs, sampled 10 days after the yellow fever booster vaccination. The chain couples TRBV5-1 to TRBJ1-2; 10 nucleotides agree with TRBD1. This receptor was obtained from a man aged 18 to 29 who received the YFV17D yellow fever vaccine. Written as DNA, the CDR3 is TGCGCCAGCAGCTTCCTCGACAGGGGGCATGGCTACACCTTC. It encodes CASSFLDRGHGYTF.